Each of the 12 T cell receptor beta chains below was sequenced from the same sample in a study of control samples from healthy donors and cancer patients. Repertoires were generated with immunoSEQ multiplex PCR, while TCRdb's copy carries only in-frame clones and drops some. The repertoire holds 93,000 or so clones, with about 89% as singletons. Sequencing was done on a sample of PBMCs. The receptors come from a man aged 60-69 years with lung cancer.

The chain recombines TRBV3-1 (or the pseudogene TRBV3-2) with TRBJ2-7; the D is unclear. CDR1 is LGHDT, CDR2 YNNKEL, per germline (reference sequence). Trimming removed 0 bases at V and 3 bases at J, with 12 bases between. There are 15 residues in the CDR3. The CDR3 loop reads CASSQERPGSYEQYF. The DNA for the CDR3 is TGTGCCAGCAGCCAAGAGCGGCCAGGTAGCTACGAGCAGTACTTC.

V and J are TRBV7-3 and TRBJ2-3, with 8 bases aligning to TRBD2. CDR3 length equals 16 residues. In germline, CDR1 is SGHTA, CDR2 FQGTGA. Losses at the gene ends were 1 base for V and 1 base for J; bases not matched to a gene: 4. Here the CDR3 DNA reads TGTGCCAGCAGCTTAAATCCAGCGGGGGGCACAGATACGCAGTATTTT. This encodes CASSLNPAGGTDTQYF.

V gene TRBV29-1 combines with J gene TRBJ2-1; 9 nucleotides align to TRBD1. CDR1 is SQVTM, CDR2 ANQGSEA, per germline. Trimming removed 6 bases from V and 6 bases from J; junction bases left unmatched: 6. The CDR3 runs 13 residues. The CDR3 sequence: CSVHRGLANEQFF. The CDR3 DNA sequence: TGCAGCGTCCACAGGGGGCTAGCCAATGAGCAGTTCTTC.

This chain connects TRBV7-2 to TRBJ1-5; TRBD1 agrees at 8 bases. There are 18 residues in the CDR3. With V trimmed by 5 bases and J by 5 bases, 17 bases remained unmatched. Per the germline V gene, CDR1 is SGHTA and CDR2 is FQGNSA. The CDR3 nucleotides are TGTGCCAGCAGCCGCCCGATAGGACAGGGCGCCGGAGATCAGCCCCAGCATTTT. Translated: CASSRPIGQGAGDQPQHF.

The chain has TRBV7-9 and TRBJ2-7; D unclear. The CDR3 runs 12 residues. Germline V gene sequence: CDR1 SEHNR, CDR2 FQNEAQ (reference sequence). The CDR3 region is CADEGQFGEQYF. CDR3 coding DNA: TGTGCTGATGAAGGGCAGTTTGGAGAGCAGTACTTC. Together with reference TRBV7-9 and TRBJ2-7, the CDR3 gives the full variable domain: DTGVSQNPRHKITKRGQNVTFRCDPISEHNRLYWYRQTLGQGPEFLTYFQNEAQLEKSRLLSDRFSAERPKGSFSTLEIQRTEQGDSAMYLCADEGQFGEQYFGPGTRLTVT.

This rearrangement joins TRBV7-2 to TRBJ2-5, with D possibly matching TRBD2 (6 bases). The CDR3 is made up of 15 amino acids. Trimming removed 0 bases from V and 1 base from J, with 9 bases in between. The germline CDR1 and CDR2 sequences are SGHTA and FQGNSA. This CDR3 is CASSLARGAQETQYF. CDR3 in DNA: TGTGCCAGCAGCTTAGCGCGGGGAGCCCAAGAGACCCAGTACTTC.

The V gene is TRBV6-5, the J gene TRBJ2-7; D unresolved. Germline V lookup: CDR1 MNHEY, CDR2 SVGAGI. Deletions cut 3 bases from V and 0 bases from J, with 9 bases between. This CDR3 comprises 14 residues. This CDR3 is CASSYNPHSYEQYF. DNA for the CDR3: TGTGCCAGCAGTTATAATCCCCACTCCTACGAGCAGTACTTC.

This clone was detected only a few times. The J gene is TRBJ1-5, the V gene TRBV6-5; D not resolved. V was clipped by 4 bases and J by 5 bases, with 9 bases between them. Germline loops: CDR1 MNHEY, CDR2 SVGAGI. The CDR3 runs 13 residues. CDR3 in amino acids: CASSSTNYQPQHF. CDR3 DNA: TGTGCCAGCAGTTCCACGAACTATCAGCCCCAGCATTTT.

The chain recombines TRBV7-9 with TRBJ2-5; tentatively, D is TRBD1 or TRBD2 (5 bases each). This CDR3 spans 13 amino acids. The germline CDR1 and CDR2 sequences are SEHNR and FQNEAQ (reference sequence). Trimming left V 6 bases short and J 5 bases short, with 13 bases between. The CDR3 DNA follows: TGTGCCAGCAGTATGGGGGTAGGGGAGACCCAGTACTTC. It yields the protein CASSMGVGETQYF.

This chain uses TRBV30 with TRBJ1-1; no clear D. This CDR3 region has 12 residues. Trimming stripped 4 bases from V and 1 base from J, with 7 bases between. The germline V gene encodes CDR1 GTSNPN and CDR2 SVGIG (reference sequence). The CDR3 nucleotides are TGTGCCTGGACCCCAGGGAACACTGAAGCTTTCTTT. As protein: CAWTPGNTEAFF.

This chain uses TRBV6-5 with TRBJ2-7, with D tentatively TRBD1 (6 bases). Germline CDR1 is MNHEY and CDR2 is SVGAGI. V shed 6 bases and J shed 0 bases, with 12 bases lying between them. The CDR3 spans 14 residues. CDR3 protein: CASRATGFSYEQYF. The CDR3 nucleotides read TGTGCCAGCAGAGCTACAGGGTTCTCCTACGAGCAGTACTTC.

The gene calls are TRBV3-1 (or the pseudogene TRBV3-2) and TRBJ1-5, with D maybe TRBD1 (5 bases). Germline loops: CDR1 LGHDT, CDR2 YNNKEL (reference sequence). The CDR3 consists of 16 residues. V shed 4 bases and J shed 2 bases, with 15 bases lying between them. DNA of the CDR3: TGTGCCAGCAGCCCTTCCGGGGCAGGCGGCAATCAGCCCCAGCATTTT. Protein sequence: CASSPSGAGGNQPQHF.